The 3 T cell receptor beta chains reported below all come from one sample, sequenced in a study of identical twins. Each CDR3 protein is one row after TCRdb ran MiXCR on the 5' RACE reads. The data show roughly 250,000 distinct CDR3 sequences, 6% to 8% seen once. This sample was also put to use in a study of yellow fever vaccine responses in identical twins.

The sample consisted of CD8+ T cells sorted from blood. These receptors came from a woman between 18 and 29 years old in good health.

This clonotype was observed a few times. The V call is TRBV9, the J call TRBJ1-2; D ambiguous. Germline-derived CDR1 and CDR2 are SGDLS and YYNGEE. Trimming took 5 bases from V and 0 from J, leaving 17 bases between them. The CDR3 is 16 residues long. The CDR3 nucleotides read TGTGCCAGCAGTCCGGGAGGAGGGTCTACTAACTATGGCTACACCTTC. This translates into CASSPGGGSTNYGYTF.

The CDR3 DNA reads as TGCAGTGCCTCTACCCTAGCGAACAGCACAGATACGCAGTATTTT. Translated: CSASTLANSTDTQYF. The chain links TRBV20-1 to TRBJ2-3; D is possibly TRBD2 (6 bases). The CDR3 loop spans 15 amino acids. CDR1 is DFQATT, CDR2 SNEGSKA, per germline (reference sequence). V lost 6 bases and J 0 bases, leaving 16 bases between the germline ends.

Many counts were recorded for this clonotype. The rearrangement uses TRBV11-2 and TRBJ2-1; 11 bases are a match to TRBD1. Trimming at V came to 7 bases and at J to 3 bases, leaving 11 bases not matched to a gene. The CDR3 loop spans 17 amino acids. Germline lookup yields CDR1 SGHAT and CDR2 FQNNGV. For the CDR3, the DNA is TGTGCCAGCACCCTTCCGGGACAGGGGGAATTCTACAATGAGCAGTTCTTC. Encoded protein: CASTLPGQGEFYNEQFF.